The clone carrying this T cell receptor beta chain was seen only once. Its antigen is not identified. Regarding treatment: roughly 11-day PBMC culture with coronavirus spike peptide pools or control peptides (ViraFEST assay). There were positive PCR dates ranging from March to December 2020, all predating US Alpha, Beta and Delta variants. The data stem from a study of vaccination and CD4 T cells after COVID-19. Study context: Vaccinees got either two BNT162b2 doses or two mRNA-1273 doses.

The Oncomine TCR Beta short-read assay was what sequenced the DNA obtained from cultured CD4+ T cells. One entry per CDR3 protein results from TCRdb running MiXCR on the PCR reads. The data show around 19,000 distinct CDR3 sequences, about 52% seen once. CDR3 length: 14 residues. Trimming removed 5 bases from V and 5 bases from J; junction bases left unmatched: 9. Germline CDR1 reads SQVTM; CDR2 reads ANQGSEA. Notes on the study in general: The appearance of a median roughly 83% of reactive clones in convalescent patients occurred only post-vaccination.

This clonotype was obtained from a human donor who had recovered from COVID-19. The chain couples TRBV29-1 to TRBJ2-5; 9 positions agree with TRBD2. The specimen was CD4+ T cells from blood, cultured in vitro. Here the CDR3 DNA reads TGCAGCGTTCGGGGTGGAGCGGGAGGTGAGACCCAGTACTTC. This sequence encodes CSVRGGAGGETQYF.